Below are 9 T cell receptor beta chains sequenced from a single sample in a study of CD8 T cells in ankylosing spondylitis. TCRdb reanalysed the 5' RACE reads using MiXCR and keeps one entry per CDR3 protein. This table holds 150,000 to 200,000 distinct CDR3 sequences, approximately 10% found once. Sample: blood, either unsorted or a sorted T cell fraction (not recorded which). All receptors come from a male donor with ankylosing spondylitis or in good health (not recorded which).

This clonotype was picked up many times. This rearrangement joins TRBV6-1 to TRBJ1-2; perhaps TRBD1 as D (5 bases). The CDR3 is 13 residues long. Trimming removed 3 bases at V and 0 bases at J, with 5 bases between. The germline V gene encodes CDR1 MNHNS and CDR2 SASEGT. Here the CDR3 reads CASSEGANYGYTF. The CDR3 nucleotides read TGTGCCAGCAGTGAGGGGGCTAACTATGGCTACACCTTC.

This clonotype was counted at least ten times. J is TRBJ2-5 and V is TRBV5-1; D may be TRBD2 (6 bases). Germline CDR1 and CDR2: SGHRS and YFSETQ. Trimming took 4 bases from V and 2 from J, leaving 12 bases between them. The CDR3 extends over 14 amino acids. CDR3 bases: TGCGCCAGCAGCCTCGGGACTCTACAAGAGACCCAGTACTTC. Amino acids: CASSLGTLQETQYF.

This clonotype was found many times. DNA of the CDR3: TGTGCCAGCAGTATGACAGAAGCGAACACCGGGGAGCTGTTTTTT. Translation: CASSMTEANTGELFF. The V call is TRBV6-1, the J call TRBJ2-2; perhaps TRBD1 as D (5 bases). CDR1 is MNHNS and CDR2 is SASEGT in the germline V gene. The CDR3 is made up of 15 amino acids. Trimming removed 5 bases at V and 0 bases at J, with 10 bases between.

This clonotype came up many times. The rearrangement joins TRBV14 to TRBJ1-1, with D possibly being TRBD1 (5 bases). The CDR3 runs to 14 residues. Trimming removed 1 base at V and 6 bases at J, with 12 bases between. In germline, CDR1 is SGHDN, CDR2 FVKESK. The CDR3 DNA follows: TGTGCCAGCAGCCAAGCTTACGGGGCTGCTGAAGCTTTCTTT. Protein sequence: CASSQAYGAAEAFF.

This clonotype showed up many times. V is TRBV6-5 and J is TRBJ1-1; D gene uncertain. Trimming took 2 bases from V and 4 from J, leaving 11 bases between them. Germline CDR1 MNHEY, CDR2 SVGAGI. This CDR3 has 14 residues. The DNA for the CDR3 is TGTGCCAGCAGTTACAATATAGAAGGCACTGAAGCTTTCTTT. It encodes CASSYNIEGTEAFF.

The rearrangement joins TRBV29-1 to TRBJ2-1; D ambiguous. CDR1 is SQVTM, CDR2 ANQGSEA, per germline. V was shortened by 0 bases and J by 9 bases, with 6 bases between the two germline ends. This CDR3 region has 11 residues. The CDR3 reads CSVEDFPEQFF. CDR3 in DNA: TGCAGCGTTGAAGATTTTCCTGAGCAGTTCTTC.

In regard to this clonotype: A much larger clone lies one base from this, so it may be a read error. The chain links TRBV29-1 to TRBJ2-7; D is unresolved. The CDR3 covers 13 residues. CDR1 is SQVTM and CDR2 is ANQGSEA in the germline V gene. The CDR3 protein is CSVWSTRSYKQYF. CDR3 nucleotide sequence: TGCAGCGTTTGGAGTACCCGCTCCTACAAGCAGTACTTC.

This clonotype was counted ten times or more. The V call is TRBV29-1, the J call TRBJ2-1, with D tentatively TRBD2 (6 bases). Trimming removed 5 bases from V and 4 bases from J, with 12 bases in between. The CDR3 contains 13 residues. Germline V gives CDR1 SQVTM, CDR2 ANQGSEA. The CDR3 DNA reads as TGCAGCGTTAGACCGGAGGGTTACAATGAGCAGTTCTTC. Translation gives CSVRPEGYNEQFF.

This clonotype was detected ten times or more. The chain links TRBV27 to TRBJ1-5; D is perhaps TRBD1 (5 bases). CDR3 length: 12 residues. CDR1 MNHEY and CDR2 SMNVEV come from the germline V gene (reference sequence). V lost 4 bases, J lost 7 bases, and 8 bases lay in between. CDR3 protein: CASSYQGQPQHF. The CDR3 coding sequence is TGTGCCAGCAGTTACCAGGGCCAGCCCCAGCATTTT.